What follows is one T cell receptor beta chain and its context. What it binds is not known. Other DNA sequences in this sample translate to the same CDR3. This specimen belongs to a study of CD8+ T cells in alopecia areata. Across the study: Once tofacitinib had been taken for 6 to 18 months, 6 months off drug followed. Findings of the study overall: Patients showed less clear TCR sequence sharing than mice, possibly partly because of HLA diversity.

Alopecia areata patients provided lesional scalp punch biopsies and peripheral blood, both collected for the study. Investigators sorted PBMCs to obtain both CD4+ and CD8+ T cells. The CDR3 contains 14 residues. Germline CDR1 reads SGHRS; CDR2 reads YFSETQ. The V gene end was trimmed by 3 bases and the J gene end by 2 bases; junction bases not matched to a gene: 4. Extraction and reverse transcription of RNA yielded cDNA as the sequencing template. The repertoire was sequenced with immunoSEQ multiplex PCR; TCRdb's copy has only in-frame clones and lacks some. The sample holds 200,000 to 250,000 clones, about two thirds seen once.

Source: CD4+ T cells sorted from blood, taken at week 0. The V and J genes are TRBV5-1 and TRBJ2-7; TRBD1 agrees at 8 bases. This clonotype was sampled from a human donor with alopecia areata. The CDR3 region has the DNA TGCGCCAGCAGCTGGGGACAGGCCGCCTACGAGCAGTACTTC. It codes for CASSWGQAAYEQYF. The full variable domain, in which reference TRBV5-1 and TRBJ2-7 provide the parts outside the CDR3, is KAGVTQTPRYLIKTRGQQVTLSCSPISGHRSVSWYQQTPGQGLQFLFEYFSETQRNKGNFPGRFSGRQFSNSRSEMNVSTLELGDSALYLCASSWGQAAYEQYFGPGTRLTVT.